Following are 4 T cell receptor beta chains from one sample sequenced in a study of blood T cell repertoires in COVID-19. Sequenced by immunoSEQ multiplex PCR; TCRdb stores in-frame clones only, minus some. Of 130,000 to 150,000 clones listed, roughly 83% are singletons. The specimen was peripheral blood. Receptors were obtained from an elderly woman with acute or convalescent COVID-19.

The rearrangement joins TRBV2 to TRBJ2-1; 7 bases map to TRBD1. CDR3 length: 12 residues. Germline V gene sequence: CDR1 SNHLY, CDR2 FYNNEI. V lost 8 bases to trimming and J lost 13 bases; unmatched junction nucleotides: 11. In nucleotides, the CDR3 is TGTGCCAGCGGTGGGGAAGGGGGCCCCCAGTTCTTC. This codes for CASGGEGGPQFF.

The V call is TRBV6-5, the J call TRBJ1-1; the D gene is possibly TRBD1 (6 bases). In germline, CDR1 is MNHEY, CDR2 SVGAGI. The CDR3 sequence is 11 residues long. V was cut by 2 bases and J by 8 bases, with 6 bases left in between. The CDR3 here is CASSYRGEAFF. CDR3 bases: TGTGCCAGCAGTTACAGGGGGGAAGCTTTCTTT.

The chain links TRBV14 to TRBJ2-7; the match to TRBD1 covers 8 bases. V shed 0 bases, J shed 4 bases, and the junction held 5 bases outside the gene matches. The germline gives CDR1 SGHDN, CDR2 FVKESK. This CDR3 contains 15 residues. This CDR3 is CASSQDGTGFYEQYF. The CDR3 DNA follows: TGTGCCAGCAGCCAAGATGGGACAGGTTTTTACGAGCAGTACTTC.

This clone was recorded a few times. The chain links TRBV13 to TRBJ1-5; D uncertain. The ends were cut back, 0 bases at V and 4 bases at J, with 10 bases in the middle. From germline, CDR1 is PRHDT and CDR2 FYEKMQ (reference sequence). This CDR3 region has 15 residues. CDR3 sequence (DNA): TGTGCCAGCAGCTTAGGCGGGCCGGGGAATCAGCCCCAGCATTTT. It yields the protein CASSLGGPGNQPQHF.